These 30 T cell receptor beta chains share one sample of origin, sequenced in a study of blood T cell repertoires in COVID-19. Data came from immunoSEQ multiplex PCR; TCRdb stores just in-frame clones and leaves some out. The sample lists around 260,000 clones; approximately 86% were seen once. Sequencing was done on a sample of peripheral blood. The receptors come from a woman aged 55 to 70 with COVID-19, enrolled during active disease.

The V and J genes are TRBV27 and TRBJ2-3; tentatively, D is TRBD2 (6 bases). Trimming took off 8 bases at V and 1 base at J, with 19 bases between the two ends. CDR1 and CDR2 (germline): MNHEY, SMNVEV (reference sequence). The CDR3 sequence is 16 residues long. The chain's CDR3 is CASLSGGTTGTDTQYF. The CDR3 coding sequence is TGTGCCAGCCTTAGCGGAGGCACCACTGGCACAGATACGCAGTATTTT.

CDR3 sequence reads: CASSGDTYEQYF. CDR3 DNA sequence: TGTGCCAGCAGTGGCGACACATACGAGCAGTACTTC. The chain joins TRBV28 to TRBJ2-7; D gene ambiguous. The CDR3 totals 12 residues. Trimming stripped 5 bases from V and 4 bases from J, with 9 bases between. CDR1 is MDHEN and CDR2 is SYDVKM in the germline V gene.

The CDR3 nucleotides are TGTGCCAGCTCACCACCGATGACAAGACAGGGCGAGCAGTACTTC. This gives the protein CASSPPMTRQGEQYF. This chain joins TRBV18 and TRBJ2-7; 7 bases line up with TRBD1. V dropped 0 bases and J dropped 6; count of bases not matched to a gene: 8. The CDR3 has 15 residues. Germline assignment: CDR1 KGHSH and CDR2 LQKENI.

The CDR3 region has the DNA TGCGCCAGCAGCCTGGCAACCGGGACAGGGGTTAGCGAGCAGTACTTC. The encoded protein is CASSLATGTGVSEQYF. The J gene is TRBJ2-7, the V gene TRBV5-1; 10 bases agree with TRBD1. J was trimmed by 6 bases and V by 4 bases; bases with no gene match: 13. Germline-derived CDR1 and CDR2 are SGHRS and YFSETQ. This CDR3 is built from 16 residues.

The V gene is TRBV6-5, the J gene TRBJ2-7, with a weak D call TRBD2 (6 bases). V shed 0 bases and J shed 4 bases, with 16 bases lying between them. The CDR3 length is 16 residues. Per the germline V gene, CDR1 is MNHEY and CDR2 is SVGAGI. The CDR3: CASSYSKAGPNYEQYF. Here the CDR3 DNA reads TGTGCCAGCAGTTACTCGAAGGCGGGACCTAATTACGAGCAGTACTTC.

The chain has TRBV6-5 and TRBJ2-7, with D possibly being TRBD1 (5 bases). Germline V CDR1 and CDR2: MNHEY, SVGAGI. Trimming shortened V by 2 bases and J by 2 bases, and 7 bases separated the two germline ends. The CDR3 totals 13 residues. The CDR3 here is CASSYAQAYEQYF. Written as DNA, the CDR3 is TGTGCCAGCAGTTACGCACAGGCCTACGAGCAGTACTTC.

V is TRBV19 and J is TRBJ2-2, with a weak D call TRBD2 (6 bases). CDR1 and CDR2 (germline): LNHDA, SQIVND (reference sequence). The CDR3 is 13 amino acids. V lost 10 bases and J lost 0, with 9 bases in between. This CDR3 is CAIGGPNTGELFF. DNA of the CDR3: TGTGCCATAGGAGGGCCGAACACCGGGGAGCTGTTTTTT.

The chain carries TRBV19 and TRBJ1-5; D might be TRBD1 (5 bases). The length of the CDR3 is 15 residues. CDR1 LNHDA and CDR2 SQIVND come from the germline V gene (reference sequence). Deletions cut 7 bases from V and 0 bases from J, with 13 bases between. As DNA, the CDR3 is TGTGCCAGTACGCCCGACAGTTATAGCAATCAGCCCCAGCATTTT. Amino acids: CASTPDSYSNQPQHF.

This chain links TRBV5-1 with TRBJ2-2, with D perhaps matching TRBD2 (5 bases). The V and J ends lost 4 bases and 4 bases respectively, with 11 bases between them. The germline CDR1 and CDR2 sequences are SGHRS and YFSETQ. CDR3 length: 14 residues. The CDR3 region is CASSQTTSTGELFF. CDR3 in DNA: TGCGCCAGCAGCCAAACAACTAGCACCGGGGAGCTGTTTTTT.

The chain combines TRBV27 with TRBJ1-5; D ambiguous. The CDR3 loop spans 14 amino acids. V gave up 5 bases and J gave up 5 bases, with 13 bases separating them. Germline CDR1 reads MNHEY; CDR2 reads SMNVEV (reference sequence). Here the CDR3 reads CASSLKAADQPQHF. DNA of the CDR3: TGTGCCAGCAGTCTAAAAGCGGCAGATCAGCCCCAGCATTTT.

Notes on this clone: The sample has other DNA sequences that encode this CDR3 too. V usage is TRBV27 and J usage is TRBJ2-7; TRBD1 agrees at 11 bases. V lost 6 bases to trimming and J lost 4 bases; unmatched junction nucleotides: 5. Germline values: CDR1 MNHEY, CDR2 SMNVEV (reference sequence). There are 14 residues in the CDR3. CDR3 DNA: TGTGCCAGCAGCCTGGGACAGGGGGGGTACGAGCAGTACTTC. It encodes CASSLGQGGYEQYF.

This chain joins TRBV19 and TRBJ2-3; tentative D call: TRBD2 (6 bases). Germline-derived CDR1 and CDR2 are LNHDA and SQIVND (reference sequence). CDR3 length: 13 residues. The V end was cut by 8 bases, the J end by 0 bases, with 9 bases between. CDR3 sequence (DNA): TGTGCCAGTGGGACTGGGAGCACAGATACGCAGTATTTT. Protein sequence: CASGTGSTDTQYF.

The rearrangement links TRBV19 to TRBJ2-7, with 14 bases fitting TRBD2. Trimming removed 3 bases from V and 6 bases from J; junction bases left unmatched: 4. This CDR3 region has 15 residues. The germline gives CDR1 LNHDA, CDR2 SQIVND (reference sequence). CDR3 bases: TGTGCCAGTAGTATCCCGGGACTAGCGGGAGTCGAGCAGTACTTC. It codes for CASSIPGLAGVEQYF.

This rearrangement joins TRBV15 to TRBJ1-6; no definite D call. Trimming took 0 bases from V and 7 from J, leaving 13 bases between them. Per the germline V gene, CDR1 is LNHNV and CDR2 is YYDKDF (reference sequence). The CDR3 covers 16 residues. CDR3 bases: TGTGCCACCAGCAGAGAAGGCGACCAGAGGAATTCACCCCTCCACTTT. It translates to CATSREGDQRNSPLHF.

The chain has TRBV3-1 (or the pseudogene TRBV3-2) and TRBJ2-1; the match to TRBD2 covers 8 bases. CDR1 and CDR2 from the germline V gene are LGHDT and YNNKEL (reference sequence). V gave up 4 bases and J gave up 16 bases; unmatched junction bases: 18. CDR3 length: 15 amino acids. The CDR3 nucleotides read TGTGCCAGCAGCCCAGGCCGGGGTAGCGGGATAGCTTACTTCTTC. It is translated as CASSPGRGSGIAYFF.

The sample holds many counts of this clone. V and J are TRBV4-1 and TRBJ2-4; the match to TRBD1 covers 7 bases. V was clipped by 3 bases and J by 1 base; unmatched bases: 12. The CDR3 has 18 amino acids. CDR1 MGHRA and CDR2 YSYEKL come from the germline V gene. CDR3 in amino acids: CASSQATTGDRAKNIQYF. The CDR3 DNA reads TGCGCCAGCAGCCAGGCAACTACAGGGGATAGGGCCAAAAACATTCAGTACTTC.

The CDR3: CASSQDGGVGRTEAFF. CDR3 nucleotide sequence: TGTGCCAGCAGCCAAGATGGGGGGGTCGGTCGGACTGAAGCTTTCTTT. V is TRBV3-1 (or the pseudogene TRBV3-2) and J is TRBJ1-1; the D gene is possibly TRBD1 (5 bases). Trimming removed 0 bases from V and 5 bases from J, with 16 bases in between. The length of the CDR3 is 16 residues. Germline V gene data show CDR1 as LGHDT and CDR2 as YNNKEL (reference sequence).

This chain connects TRBV6-2 or TRBV6-3 to TRBJ2-4, with D maybe TRBD1 (6 bases). Germline values: CDR1 MNHEY, CDR2 SVGEGT. With 6 bases removed from V and 0 bases from J, the gap between germline ends came to 24 bases. There are 19 residues in the CDR3. DNA of the CDR3: TGTGCCAGCAGACCTACAATTGGACAGTATGCAGCAGCCAAAAACATTCAGTACTTC. Its protein product is CASRPTIGQYAAAKNIQYF.

Comments on this clone: Within the sample, other DNA sequences also encode this same CDR3. J is TRBJ1-2 and V is TRBV19; 7 nucleotides match TRBD1. The CDR3 length is 18 residues. V lost 5 bases to trimming and J lost 4 bases; unmatched junction nucleotides: 19. Per the germline V gene, CDR1 is LNHDA and CDR2 is SQIVND (reference sequence). Here the CDR3 reads CASSLPSGGSLSGYGYTF. The DNA for the CDR3 is TGTGCCAGTAGTTTGCCCTCAGGGGGATCCCTTTCCGGCTATGGCTACACCTTC.

This clone was seen a handful of times. V usage is TRBV2 and J usage is TRBJ1-5; 10 nucleotides align to TRBD1. V was pared by 6 bases and J by 2 bases, with 4 bases of the junction left unmatched. There are 15 residues in the CDR3. Per germline, CDR1 SNHLY and CDR2 FYNNEI. The CDR3 DNA sequence: TGTGCCAGCAGGGATGGGACAGGGGGCAATCAGCCCCAGCATTTT. Its translation is CASRDGTGGNQPQHF.

The V call is TRBV6-6, the J call TRBJ1-5; 11 bases match TRBD1. V lost 3 bases to trimming and J lost 6 bases; unmatched junction nucleotides: 4. The V gene's germline CDR1 is MNHNY and CDR2 SVGAGI (reference sequence). The CDR3 runs to 15 residues. CDR3 sequence: CASSYGQGAGQPQHF. CDR3 sequence (DNA): TGTGCCAGCAGTTATGGACAGGGGGCTGGTCAGCCCCAGCATTTT.

The chain carries TRBV6-5 and TRBJ2-2; D may be TRBD1 (6 bases). The CDR3 runs 13 residues. V lost 7 bases, J lost 4 bases, and 10 bases lay in between. Per germline, CDR1 MNHEY and CDR2 SVGAGI. Here the CDR3 DNA reads TGTGCCAGCACTAGCAGGGGCACCGGGGAGCTGTTTTTT. It translates to CASTSRGTGELFF.

CDR3 region: CASSLVGDSYNEQFF. Written as DNA, the CDR3 is TGTGCCAGCAGCTTAGTAGGGGACTCCTACAATGAGCAGTTCTTC. This chain connects TRBV11-2 to TRBJ2-1; maybe TRBD1 (5 bases). This CDR3 is 15 amino acids long. V was pared by 1 base and J by 0 bases, with 7 bases between. Germline CDR1 and CDR2: SGHAT and FQNNGV.

The chain uses TRBV27 and TRBJ1-1, with 8 bases matching TRBD1. CDR1 MNHEY and CDR2 SMNVEV come from the germline V gene (reference sequence). The CDR3 has 15 amino acids. V dropped 4 bases and J dropped 3; count of bases not matched to a gene: 7. This CDR3 reads CASSSIRGPDTEAFF. CDR3 nucleotide sequence: TGTGCCAGCAGTTCAATCAGGGGGCCCGACACTGAAGCTTTCTTT.

The gene calls are TRBV2 and TRBJ2-4, with 7 bases matching TRBD2. Germline trimming cut 10 bases from V and 0 bases from J; bases unmatched to any gene: 12. The CDR3 runs 16 residues. From germline, CDR1 is SNHLY and CDR2 FYNNEI. The CDR3 is CATSTNGGGAKNIQYF. CDR3 bases: TGTGCCACCTCTACTAATGGCGGGGGAGCCAAAAACATTCAGTACTTC. Complete variable domain (other parts from reference TRBV2 and TRBJ2-4): EPEVTQTPSHQVTQMGQEVILRCVPISNHLYFYWYRQILGQKVEFLVSFYNNEISEKSEIFDDQFSVERPDGSNFTLKIRSTKLEDSAMYFCATSTNGGGAKNIQYFGAGTRLSVL.

Details on this clone: This sample includes further DNA sequences coding for the same CDR3. This chain uses TRBV29-1 with TRBJ2-7, with 11 nucleotides matching TRBD2. Trimming took 6 bases from V and 1 from J; bases not matched to a gene: 5. The length of the CDR3 is 14 residues. Germline V CDR1 and CDR2: SQVTM, ANQGSEA. The CDR3 region has the DNA TGCAGCGTGGATGGGACTAGCGGTTCCTACGAGCAGTACTTC. Residues: CSVDGTSGSYEQYF.

Only a few counts were recorded for this clone. The CDR3 nucleotides are TGTGCCAGCAGGGTCAACAATAATTCACCCCTCCACTTT. Protein: CASRVNNNSPLHF. V gene TRBV12-3 or TRBV12-4 combines with J gene TRBJ1-6, with unresolved D. CDR3 length: 13 residues. Trimming left V 6 bases short and J 5 bases short, with 8 bases between.

The chain has TRBV7-6 and TRBJ2-7; 8 nucleotides agree with TRBD2. J lost 7 bases, V lost 6 bases, and 14 bases had no gene match. This CDR3 comprises 15 residues. CDR1 and CDR2 from the germline V gene are SGHVS and FNYEAQ. CDR3 bases: TGTGCCAGCAGACCCGTTCGGGGGGGTTCGGGTGAGCAGTACTTC. Protein sequence: CASRPVRGGSGEQYF.

This clone occurred once. The rearrangement uses TRBV20-1 and TRBJ1-1; D is unresolved. Trimming took off 3 bases at V and 5 bases at J, with 7 bases between the two ends. Germline lookup yields CDR1 DFQATT and CDR2 SNEGSKA (reference sequence). There are 11 residues in the CDR3. The CDR3, as DNA: TGCAGTGCTAGTTCCAGGACTGAAGCTTTCTTT. Amino acid sequence: CSASSRTEAFF.

The rearrangement uses TRBV21-1 and TRBJ2-2; the table names TRBD2, a call not compared with the DNA. TRBV21-1 is assigned pseudogene status. The CDR3 has 16 amino acids. The CDR3 coding sequence is TGTGCCAGCAGCAAAGCGGAGCGGGAGATAACCGGGGAGCTGTTTTTT. Translation: CASSKAEREITGELFF.